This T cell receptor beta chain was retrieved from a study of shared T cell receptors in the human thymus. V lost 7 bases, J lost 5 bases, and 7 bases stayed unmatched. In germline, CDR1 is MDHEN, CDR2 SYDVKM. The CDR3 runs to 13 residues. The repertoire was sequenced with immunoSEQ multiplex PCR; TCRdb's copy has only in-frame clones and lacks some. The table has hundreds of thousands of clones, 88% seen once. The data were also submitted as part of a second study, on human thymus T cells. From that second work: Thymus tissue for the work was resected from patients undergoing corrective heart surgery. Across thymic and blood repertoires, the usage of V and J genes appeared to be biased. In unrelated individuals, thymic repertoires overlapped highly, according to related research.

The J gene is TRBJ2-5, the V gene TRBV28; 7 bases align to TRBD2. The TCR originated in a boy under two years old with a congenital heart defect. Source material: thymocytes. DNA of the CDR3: TGTGCCAGCACCCCTGGGCGGGAGGAGACCCAGTACTTC. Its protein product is CASTPGREETQYF.